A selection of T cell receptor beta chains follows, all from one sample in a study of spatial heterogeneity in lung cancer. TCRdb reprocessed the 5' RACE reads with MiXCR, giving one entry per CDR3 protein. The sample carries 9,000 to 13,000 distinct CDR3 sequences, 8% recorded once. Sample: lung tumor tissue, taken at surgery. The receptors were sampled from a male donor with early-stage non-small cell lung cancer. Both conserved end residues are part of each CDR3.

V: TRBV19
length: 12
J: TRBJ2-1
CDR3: CASSSGYNEQFF

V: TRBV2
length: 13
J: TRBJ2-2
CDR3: CASSEQGTGELFF

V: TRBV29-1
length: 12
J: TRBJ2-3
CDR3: CSIAQGADTQYF

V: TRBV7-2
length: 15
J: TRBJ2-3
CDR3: CASSPEDRGSDTQYF

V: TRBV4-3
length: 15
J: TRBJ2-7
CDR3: CASSLTGSPPYEQYF

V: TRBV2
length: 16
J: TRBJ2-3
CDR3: CASSSAAGGGWDTQYF

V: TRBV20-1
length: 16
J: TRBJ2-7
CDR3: CSARASTSGRIDEQYF

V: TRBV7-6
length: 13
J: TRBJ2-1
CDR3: CASSLPRPDEQFF

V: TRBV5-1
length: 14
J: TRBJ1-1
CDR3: CASSLTTGGPEAFF

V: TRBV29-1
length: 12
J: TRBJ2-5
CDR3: CSVRDLKETQYF

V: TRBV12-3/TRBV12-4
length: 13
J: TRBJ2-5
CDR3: CASSLDQQETQYF

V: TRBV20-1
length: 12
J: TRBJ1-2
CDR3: CSPGETNYGYTF

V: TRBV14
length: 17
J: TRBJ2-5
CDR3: CASSQDRGSHYQETQYF

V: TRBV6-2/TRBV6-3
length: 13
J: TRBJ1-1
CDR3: CASSWQGRTEAFF

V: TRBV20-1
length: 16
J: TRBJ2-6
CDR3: CSARQRGQRGANVLTF

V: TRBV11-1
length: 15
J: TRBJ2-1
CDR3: CASSKSGALRNEQFF

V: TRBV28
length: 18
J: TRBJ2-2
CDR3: CASSLTSGRAENTGELFF

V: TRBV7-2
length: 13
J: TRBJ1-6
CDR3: CASSLAQNSPLHF

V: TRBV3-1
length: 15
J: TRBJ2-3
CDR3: CASSQGGRGTDTQYF

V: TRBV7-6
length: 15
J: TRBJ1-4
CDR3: CASSLGHGRIEKLFF

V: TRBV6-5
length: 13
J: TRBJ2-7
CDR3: CASSYPGTYEQYF

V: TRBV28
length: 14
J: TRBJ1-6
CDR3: CASSPTLINSPLHF

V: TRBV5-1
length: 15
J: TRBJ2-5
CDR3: CASSAGTVGLQTQYF

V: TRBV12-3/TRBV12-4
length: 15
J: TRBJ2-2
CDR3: CASSLGQTNTGELFF

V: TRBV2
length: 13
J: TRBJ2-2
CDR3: CASSEVVTGELFF

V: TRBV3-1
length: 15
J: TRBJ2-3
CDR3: CASSQIDTRADTQYF

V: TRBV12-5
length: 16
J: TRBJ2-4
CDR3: CASGKDSALAKNIQYF

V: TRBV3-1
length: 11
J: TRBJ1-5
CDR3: CASSWQRFEHF

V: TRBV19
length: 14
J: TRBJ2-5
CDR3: CASSPFAGQETQYF

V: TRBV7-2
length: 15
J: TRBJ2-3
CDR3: CASTSPSGGTDTQYF

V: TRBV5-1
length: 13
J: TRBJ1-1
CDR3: CASSFGMNTEAFF

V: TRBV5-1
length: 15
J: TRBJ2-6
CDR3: CASSSSGTGANVLTF

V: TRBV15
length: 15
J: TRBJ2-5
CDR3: CATSRDRAVGETQYF

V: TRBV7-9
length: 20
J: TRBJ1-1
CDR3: CASSLRPGTGTKKRDTEAFF

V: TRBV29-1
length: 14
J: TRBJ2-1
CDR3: CSLLGGVPYNEQFF

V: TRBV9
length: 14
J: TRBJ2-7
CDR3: CASPKERASYEQYF

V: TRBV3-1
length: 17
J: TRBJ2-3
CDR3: CASSQLSSGDSTDTQYF

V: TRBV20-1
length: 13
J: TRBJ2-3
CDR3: CSADRGLTDTQYF

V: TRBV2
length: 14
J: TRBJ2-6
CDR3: CASSGGELGNVLTF

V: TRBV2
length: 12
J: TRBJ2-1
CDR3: CASSGLYNEQFF

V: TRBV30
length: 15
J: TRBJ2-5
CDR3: CAWGRPGQGKETQYF

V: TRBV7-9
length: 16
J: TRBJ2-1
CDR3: CASSLALTQRGNEQFF

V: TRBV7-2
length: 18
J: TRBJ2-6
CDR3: CASSFSFGPGSGANVLTF